The sequence of this T cell receptor beta chain was determined in a study of Ad26.COV2.S vaccination and SARS-CoV-2 variants. Overall study results and limits: Across vaccine and placebo recipients, the breadth of non-spike TCRs was similar. The breadth of spike-specific CD8+ and CD4+ T cell responses after vaccination was reportedly substantial.

Regarding this clone: The antigen remains undetermined.

Treatment reported: over 15 received Ad26.COV2.S at low or high dose, single or two shots; about 5 received placebo; per-sample allocation not given. Vaccine and placebo recipients were sampled on day 63 after the first injection. In Boston, an adult donor aged 18-55 years took part. Method: immunoSEQ multiplex PCR; TCRdb's copy keeps in-frame clones and lacks some. Among hundreds of thousands of clones, roughly 90% were seen once, and the ten largest hold about 1.5%. Trimming took 0 bases from V and 7 from J, leaving 9 bases between them. The CDR3 spans 13 residues. Germline assignment: CDR1 LGHDT and CDR2 YNNKEL (reference sequence).

The chain joins TRBV3-1 (or the pseudogene TRBV3-2) to TRBJ1-2; no reliable D call. The material was peripheral blood, obtained in a trial of Ad26.COV2.S vaccine versus placebo. The sequence was obtained from a person aged 18-65 years who received the Ad26.COV2.S COVID-19 vaccine or a placebo. The DNA for the CDR3 is TGTGCCAGCAGCCAAGATTTGAGGGTTGGCTACACCTTC. This translates into CASSQDLRVGYTF.